Described below is a single TCR beta chain sequence and its context. The CDR3 is 16 amino acids. After removal of 4 bases from V and 7 bases from J, the junction contained 8 bases not matched to a gene. The germline V gene has CDR1 LGHDT and CDR2 YNNKEL (reference sequence). The data belong to a study of blood T cell repertoires in COVID-19. Study-level information: The United States, Italy and Spain provided the acute and convalescent COVID-19 samples. The cDNA or gDNA used as material had been derived from T cells, B-cell-depleted T cells, or PBMCs.

In the authors' workflow: Amplification of reference gene primers was used by the study to estimate nucleated cell counts. Produced via immunoSEQ multiplex PCR; TCRdb's table is partial and in-frame only. Clonal size and the V and J genes are those of that table, whereas D and trimming came from the DNA. The sample consists of about 21,000 clones, approximately 88% of them appearing once. Sequencing was performed on peripheral blood. The chain carries TRBV3-1 (or the pseudogene TRBV3-2) and TRBJ2-2; TRBD2 matches at 11 bases. The receptor's source is a man at least 80 years old with active or convalescent COVID-19. The CDR3 nucleotides read TGTGCCAGCAGCCGAATAGCGGGGGGGTTCGGCGGGGAGCTGTTTTTT. Translating gives CASSRIAGGFGGELFF.